This T cell receptor beta chain was obtained from a study of shared T cell receptors in the human thymus. CDR1 and CDR2 from the germline V gene are LGHNT and FRNRAP. The CDR3 length is 13 residues. Points on this clone: An end of the junction does not agree with germline; a read error may underlie this. Other DNA sequences in the same sample also yield this CDR3.

Measured with immunoSEQ multiplex PCR; TCRdb has only the in-frame clones, and not every one. The sample yields roughly 710,000 clones, 70% to 90% seen once. This sample also belongs to another study, concerning human thymus T cells. That investigation notes: During corrective heart surgery, resections were taken, and the thymus tissue came from them. Blood and thymic repertoires both appeared biased in V and J gene usage. Related research described thymic repertoires that were highly overlapping among unrelated individuals.

This sequence was found in a girl under three years old with a congenital heart defect. Sequenced: thymocytes. The J gene is TRBJ2-7, the V gene TRBV12-5, with a weak D call TRBD1 (6 bases). CDR3 in amino acids: CASGVRGSYEQYF. The CDR3 DNA reads TGTGCCAGTGGAGTCAGGGGATCCTACGAGCAGTACTTC.